Listed below are T cell receptor beta chains from one sample, sequenced in a study of chemoradiotherapy in HPV16-positive cancers. TCRdb's table, derived via immunoSEQ multiplex PCR, lists solely in-frame clones and lacks some. The table has 2,500 to 3,000 clones, 87% seen once; the top ten hold approximately 4%. Sequencing used tumor tissue, obtained from a patient who underwent chemoradiotherapy. Receptors originate from a human donor with HPV-associated anogenital cancer. CDR3s include the opening cysteine and the closing phenylalanine or tryptophan. The D gene is left open where the match is weak. Only some rows state a clone size, as once, few, many or a class for expanded clones.

abundance	v_gene	d_gene	j_gene	CDR3aa
.	TRBV27	.	TRBJ2-3	CASSGLATSTDTQYF
.	TRBV28	.	TRBJ2-5	CASSLSKAGAGQETQYF
.	TRBV7-2	TRBD1	TRBJ2-7	CASSLGSGTAYYEQYF
.	TRBV7-3	TRBD2	TRBJ2-3	CASSSSGGVADTQYF
.	TRBV19	.	TRBJ2-7	CASSTPGSSYEQYF
.	TRBV28	TRBD2	TRBJ2-1	CASRAGTSGYNEQFF
.	TRBV5-4	TRBD1	TRBJ2-1	CASSGLGTGNEQFF
.	TRBV5-5	.	TRBJ2-3	CASSLPTPAGRTDTQYF
.	TRBV2	TRBD2	TRBJ2-7	CASSASGVEQYF
.	TRBV27	.	TRBJ2-7	CASSLLGREQYF
.	TRBV27	.	TRBJ1-5	CASSFQAGDQPQHF
.	TRBV19	TRBD2	TRBJ2-5	CASSIVPGGPSGTQYF
.	TRBV30	.	TRBJ2-2	CAWSGSTGELFF
.	TRBV5-1	.	TRBJ1-1	CASSLGSGKNTEAFF
.	TRBV6-5	TRBD1	TRBJ1-1	CASSARTGETEAFF
once	TRBV7-9	TRBD1	TRBJ2-3	CASSLALSDRITDTQYF
.	TRBV6-5	TRBD1	TRBJ2-5	CAGGGQDPWETQYF
once	TRBV2	.	TRBJ2-7	CASSVGSRTYEQYF
.	TRBV4-2	.	TRBJ1-5	CASSQDGQGSQPQHF
.	TRBV7-3	.	TRBJ2-1	CASSLTSSLSSYNEQFF
.	TRBV5-1	.	TRBJ2-3	CASSLWDPSGDTQYF
few	TRBV5-1	TRBD1	TRBJ1-4	CASSPAGTGSEKLFF
.	TRBV30	.	TRBJ1-1	CAWNWNTEAFF
.	TRBV5-1	.	TRBJ1-1	CASGFKNTEAFF
once	TRBV19	TRBD2	TRBJ2-1	CASSAQGLAGGDEQFF
.	TRBV5-4	TRBD2	TRBJ2-7	CASSLEGTSGLEQYF
once	TRBV19	.	TRBJ2-5	CASRRGLQETQYF
.	TRBV27	TRBD2	TRBJ2-3	CASSRTSGFTDTQYF
.	TRBV18	.	TRBJ1-2	CASSDPENYGYTF
.	TRBV28	.	TRBJ2-5	CASSLLGSWGETQYF
.	TRBV10-3	TRBD2	TRBJ2-3	CAISDRSGRVGDTQYF
.	TRBV25-1	TRBD1	TRBJ2-7	CASSGTGAYEQYF
.	TRBV7-6	TRBD1	TRBJ2-1	CASSLGPSGGNEQFF
.	TRBV7-2	.	TRBJ2-3	CASSFVRGNTDTQYF
.	TRBV5-1	TRBD1	TRBJ2-3	CASSSGDREYADTQYF
.	TRBV2	.	TRBJ1-5	CASPRTSYSNQPQHF
.	TRBV5-1	TRBD2	TRBJ2-7	CASSSRSGSRDEQYF
.	TRBV27	TRBD2	TRBJ2-1	CASSLLAGTHEQFF
.	TRBV7-2	TRBD2	TRBJ2-3	CASSFGLAGVSDTQYF
few	TRBV18	.	TRBJ2-2	CASSLIGGELFF
.	TRBV6-4	TRBD2	TRBJ2-4	CASSPQRGASGQNIQYF
.	TRBV18	.	TRBJ1-3	CASSLHRDIAGNTIYF
.	TRBV11-2	TRBD2	TRBJ2-1	CASSLGSLGLAGNNEQFF
few	TRBV5-5	.	TRBJ1-1	CASSFIPGENTEAFF
once	TRBV14	.	TRBJ2-7	CASSPTSSYEQYF
.	TRBV2	TRBD1	TRBJ2-7	CASSEEGRGNEQYF
.	TRBV10-3	TRBD2	TRBJ2-7	CAVQRERETYEQYF
.	TRBV29-1	.	TRBJ2-3	CTYTRRELDTQYF